Each of the 9 T cell receptor beta chains below was sequenced from the same sample in a study of T-cell reconstitution after alpha-beta-depleted transplantation in children. TCRbeta library preparation incorporated unique molecular identifiers. Each CDR3 protein gets one entry after TCRdb re-called the PCR reads with MiXCR. The repertoire holds fewer than 700,000 distinct CDR3 sequences, with roughly 13% as singletons. The material sequenced was PBMCs, mostly from graft donor cells, taken 360 days after TCRalphabeta/CD19-depleted stem cell transplant. The receptors derive from a male patient aged 10 to 17 who had a stem cell transplant for acute myeloid leukemia, so the T cells may come from the graft donor.

This clonotype was picked up a small number of times. The chain joins TRBV23-1 to TRBJ2-1; 8 bases are a match to TRBD2. TRBV23-1 is known as an ORF, though its function is uncertain. This CDR3 contains 22 residues. With 1 base clipped from V and 4 bases from J, the junction kept 24 bases outside the gene matches. CDR3 coding DNA: TGCGCCAGCAGTCAATTCTCTTTGGCGCAGGGCGAAGCGGGAGAGCTTTACAATGAGCAGTTCTTC. It translates to CASSQFSLAQGEAGELYNEQFF.

This clonotype was seen a handful of times. The V call is TRBV29-1, the J call TRBJ2-7, with 10 bases aligning to TRBD2. CDR1 and CDR2 from the germline V gene are SQVTM and ANQGSEA. J gave up 3 bases and V 4 bases, and 12 bases lay outside the gene matches. There are 16 residues in the CDR3. The CDR3 loop reads CSVAGLAETGLYEQYF. Here the CDR3 DNA reads TGCAGCGTTGCCGGACTAGCGGAGACAGGACTCTACGAGCAGTACTTC.

This clonotype occurred a few times. The chain has TRBV6-1 and TRBJ2-7; D gene unclear. The CDR3 contains 13 residues. Germline CDR1 and CDR2: MNHNS and SASEGT. The V gene lost 6 bases and the J gene lost 0 bases, with 9 bases spanning the gap. The CDR3 sequence is CASRRFLSYEQYF. The CDR3 DNA sequence: TGTGCCAGCAGGAGGTTTCTCTCCTACGAGCAGTACTTC.

This chain joins TRBV10-3 and TRBJ1-2; 7 nucleotides line up with TRBD1. Germline assignment: CDR1 ENHRY and CDR2 SYGVKD. The CDR3 is 15 amino acids. V lost 4 bases and J lost 4; bases outside the gene matches: 9. CDR3 DNA: TGTGCCATCAGTGTAGGGGACAGATTGCCCTATGGCTACACCTTC. Protein product: CAISVGDRLPYGYTF.

This clonotype was observed a handful of times. The chain has TRBV2 and TRBJ2-3, with 10 positions matching TRBD2. The CDR3 extends over 16 amino acids. Trimming at V came to 10 bases and at J to 0 bases, leaving 10 bases not matched to a gene. The germline V gene encodes CDR1 SNHLY and CDR2 FYNNEI. CDR3 amino acids: CATHQREGTSTDTQYF. The CDR3, as DNA: TGTGCCACTCACCAGCGGGAGGGGACTAGCACAGATACGCAGTATTTT.

This clonotype came up a few times. CDR3 DNA sequence: TGTGCCAGCAGCCAAGTCTTAGGGTCCGAGCAGTACGTC. Translation: CASSQVLGSEQYV. The chain is built from TRBV3-1 and TRBJ2-7; D is unresolved. V dropped 1 base and J dropped 6 bases, with 10 bases sitting between them. The CDR3 runs 13 residues. Germline CDR1 is LGHDT and CDR2 is YNNKEL (reference sequence).

CDR3 nucleotide sequence: TGCAGCGTTGAAGGCCAGGGAATCTATGGCTACACCTTC. Its protein product is CSVEGQGIYGYTF. V gene TRBV29-1 combines with J gene TRBJ1-2; perhaps TRBD1 as D (5 bases). The germline gives CDR1 SQVTM, CDR2 ANQGSEA. V was pared by 1 base and J by 4 bases, with 10 bases between. This CDR3 has 13 residues. Supplemented by reference TRBV29-1 and TRBJ1-2, the full variable domain reads SAVISQKPSRDICQRGTSLTIQCQVDSQVTMMFWYRQQPGQSLTLIATANQGSEATYESGFVIDKFPISRPNLTFSTLTVSNMSPEDSSIYLCSVEGQGIYGYTFGSGTRLTVV.

This clonotype turned up a few times. The chain uses TRBV5-1 and TRBJ2-6, with D perhaps TRBD2 (6 bases). The CDR3 totals 18 residues. With 4 bases removed from V and 0 bases from J, the gap between germline ends came to 17 bases. From germline, CDR1 is SGHRS and CDR2 YFSETQ. The chain's CDR3 is CASSPRAGPSSGANVLTF. CDR3 DNA sequence: TGCGCCAGCAGCCCACGAGCGGGCCCGAGCTCTGGGGCCAACGTCCTGACTTTC.

This clonotype was seen repeatedly, ten times or more. J is TRBJ2-3 and V is TRBV12-3 or TRBV12-4, with TRBD2 matching 9 bases. This CDR3 is 15 amino acids long. V shed 5 bases and J 1 base; nucleotides not matched to a gene: 4. The CDR3 loop reads CASSPRLAGTDTQYF. In nucleotides, the CDR3 is TGTGCCAGCAGTCCCCGACTAGCGGGCACAGATACGCAGTATTTT.